This T cell receptor (beta chain) derives from a study of blood T cell repertoires in COVID-19. Looked up from germline, CDR1 is MNHEY and CDR2 is SVGAGI. There are 13 residues in the CDR3. Trimming pared 8 bases from V and 6 bases from J, leaving 11 bases between. Self-reported history from a screening survey and questionnaire set each donor's cohort. In its sample, this clone was seen a few times. Per the study methods: Researchers report that nucleated cell counts were estimated from reference gene primer amplification. The protocol was immunoSEQ multiplex PCR, while the TCRdb copy is restricted to in-frame clones and leaves out a portion. For V, J and clone size, that table is used; D and trimming come from the DNA. This table has about 170,000 clones, around 83% appearing once.

The chain uses TRBV6-5 and TRBJ1-6; the D is unclear. The sample comprised PBMCs or T cells enriched from blood (not recorded which). The TCR was taken from a woman between 50 and 59 years old in a cohort exposed to, infected with or recovered from COVID-19 (not recorded which). The CDR3 region is CASRGRANSPLHF. For the CDR3, the DNA is TGTGCCAGCCGCGGGAGGGCTAATTCACCCCTCCACTTT.